The source of this TCR beta chain is a study of cytotoxic CD8 clonotypes in ibrutinib-treated CLL (dated by TCRdb to about 2021). Describing the broader study: The cohort was composed of 11 relapsed/refractory and about 15 treatment-naive patients; IGHV unmutated status was identified in 17 patients. Responses were partial in some 24 patients and complete in 2; after median about 63 months follow-up, around 15 stayed in remission and about twelve progressed. Response samples were obtained after a median of roughly eleven months of treatment, with a range of roughly 6 to 36 months. On average, each sample yielded around 270,000 productive templates and 94,082 productive rearrangements. Longitudinal samples were available for about 30% of the roughly 86 trial participants. Cryopreserved peripheral blood mononuclear cells were obtained before treatment, at response, and at either sustained remission or disease progression. Every sample from remission and from progressive disease was obtained while the patients were still on ibrutinib.

As regards this clone: Its antigen specificity is not known. No much larger clone exists at a distance of one base, and base qualities are not known.

The sample's time point label, in plain terms: 20 to 25 months on ibrutinib. For TCR beta library preparation, about 2 micrograms of genomic DNA were isolated from cryopreserved PBMCs. Longitudinal blood samples from CLL patients receiving ibrutinib monotherapy were subjected to high-throughput TCR beta sequencing. The patients took part in an open-label, single-center phase 2 trial of ibrutinib monotherapy. Between the V and J ends, shortened by 8 bases and 2 bases respectively, the junction contains 28 bases. Sequences GTSNPN (CDR1) and SVGIG (CDR2) are obtained from the germline V gene (reference sequence). CDR3 length: 18 amino acids, cysteine to phenylalanine. Of all the DNA, just the CDR3 is kept, 54 bases in frame from base 1. Study-wide conclusions, independent of this receptor: Public clonotypes were rare and either shrank or stayed stable during treatment, and the rise in clonality at ibrutinib response reflected expansion of private clonotypes. At ibrutinib response clonality went up, during sustained remission it held steady, and at progression it dropped back toward baseline. Baseline clonality was found to be higher than that of age-matched healthy donors and was strongly correlated with circulating CD8+ T-cell counts. Sampling times were not matched between sustained-remission and progressing patients, and lymph node repertoires were not studied.

Each clonotype received, on average, around 9.6x coverage in deep resolution sequencing performed on a MiSeq, where the target depth lay between 1 in 1 million and 1 in 200,000 T cells. The immunoSEQ hsTCRB Kit was used to generate the TCR beta libraries. On the authors' methods: ImmunoSEQ Data Assistant and ImmunoSEQ Analyzer were used for data analysis, and V, D and J genes were assigned according to IMGT definitions. Clonality was computed as one minus normalized Shannon entropy of productive rearrangement frequencies, ranging from 0 to 1. Only overrepresented clonotypes making up at least 0.05% of the repertoire of each patient were included in the public clonotype analysis. Approximately 13 age-matched healthy donor repertoires from immuneACCESS served as clonality controls. Drawn from immuneACCESS, this table holds only the in-frame rearrangements with V and J called that TCRdb kept. Clones are partly lost; checked studies trace under half to an unresolved V gene and leave the rest unexplained. Clone size and the V and J calls come from that table; the DNA yielded D and trimming. Recorded for this sample are more than 150,000 clones; about 72% of them occurred a single time. The ten largest clonotypes hold around 15% of the sample.

This receptor was taken from a human donor with chronic lymphocytic leukemia. The input for sequencing was PBMCs, taken after 24 months of ibrutinib treatment. The sequence is built from TRBV30 and TRBJ1-3; TRBD1 is perhaps the D gene, given 6 matching bases. The CDR3: CARKKPGLSGGAGNTIYF. In nucleotide form, the sequence is TGTGCCCGGAAAAAACCAGGTCTGTCCGGGGGCGCTGGAAACACCATATATTTT.